The rows below give T cell receptor beta chains drawn from one sample of a study of neurological immune-mediated disorders. One entry per CDR3 protein, called by TCRdb with MiXCR from the 5' RACE reads. Of 65,000 to 90,000 distinct CDR3 sequences listed, approximately 10% are singletons. Specimen: PBMCs. Receptor source: a man aged 40-49 years in good health. The CDR3 runs from the conserved cysteine through the conserved F or W. D genes are given only for firm matches. For some rows the clone size is stated as once, few or many, or as a class when expanded; others skip it.

v_gene,j_gene,d_gene,abundance,CDR3aa,CDR3nt
TRBV24-1,TRBJ2-1,TRBD1,many,CATSDRRDRGSYNEQFF,TGTGCCACCAGTGATCGGAGGGACAGGGGCTCCTACAATGAGCAGTTCTTC
TRBV12-3/TRBV12-4,TRBJ2-1,NA,many,CASSQGRGDYNEQFF,TGTGCCAGCAGCCAGGGGCGGGGAGACTACAATGAGCAGTTCTTC
TRBV6-5,TRBJ2-3,TRBD2,many,CASSYSMSSGRSDTDTQYF,TGTGCCAGCAGTTACTCGATGTCGAGCGGGAGAAGCGACACAGATACGCAGTATTTT
TRBV5-1,TRBJ1-4,NA,many,CASSLRQGNEKLFF,TGCGCCAGCAGCTTACGCCAGGGGAATGAAAAACTGTTTTTT
TRBV9,TRBJ2-3,NA,NA,CASSGSGRGGPDTQYF,TGTGCCAGCAGCGGCTCCGGTCGCGGGGGCCCGGATACGCAGTATTTT
TRBV12-3/TRBV12-4,TRBJ1-5,TRBD1,many,CASSSQGVGAIDPQHF,TGTGCCAGCAGTTCACAGGGGGTGGGCGCAATAGATCCCCAGCATTTT
TRBV7-9,TRBJ1-2,NA,NA,CASSSDLPHGYTF,TGTGCCAGCAGCTCGGACCTACCCCATGGCTACACCTTC
TRBV14,TRBJ1-3,NA,many,CASSPLGPASGNTIYF,TGTGCCAGCAGCCCCTTGGGGCCTGCCTCTGGAAACACCATATATTTT
TRBV10-3,TRBJ1-4,NA,many,CAISESTDEKLFF,TGTGCCATCAGTGAGTCGACGGACGAAAAACTGTTTTTT
TRBV5-1,TRBJ2-1,TRBD2,few,CASSLVVAGGPEQFF,TGCGCCAGCAGCTTGGTGGTAGCGGGGGGCCCAGAGCAGTTCTTC
TRBV5-1,TRBJ2-7,TRBD2,many,CASSLSASGKFPYEQYF,TGCGCCAGCAGCTTGTCTGCCAGCGGGAAATTCCCCTACGAGCAGTACTTC
TRBV5-6,TRBJ2-5,NA,many,CASSLPTRTETQYF,TGTGCCAGCAGCTTGCCCACCAGGACAGAGACCCAGTACTTC
TRBV5-1,TRBJ2-7,NA,many,CASSLALVKRSPESYEQYF,TGCGCCAGCAGCTTGGCCTTAGTAAAACGGAGCCCGGAATCCTACGAGCAGTACTTC
TRBV5-1,TRBJ2-7,TRBD2,few,CASSYRTSGGQSYEQYF,TGCGCCAGCAGCTATAGGACTAGCGGGGGACAGTCCTACGAGCAGTACTTC
TRBV29-1,TRBJ2-7,NA,many,CSVEVLRGEQYF,TGCAGCGTTGAAGTTTTGAGGGGCGAGCAGTACTTC
TRBV25-1,TRBJ1-3,TRBD1,many,CASSEDLATGHGNTIYF,TGTGCCAGCAGTGAGGACCTGGCGACAGGGCACGGAAACACCATATATTTT
TRBV20-1,TRBJ2-5,NA,many,CSASFKETQYF,TGCAGTGCTAGCTTTAAAGAGACCCAGTACTTC
TRBV27,TRBJ1-5,TRBD1,many,CASSFLRGTGSNQPQHF,TGTGCCAGCAGTTTTTTAAGAGGGACAGGGAGCAATCAGCCCCAGCATTTT
TRBV15,TRBJ2-5,NA,many,CATSRDAVNVQGGTQYF,TGTGCCACCAGCAGAGACGCTGTGAATGTGCAGGGGGGGACCCAGTACTTC
TRBV6-5,TRBJ2-7,TRBD2,many,CASRGTSGREQYF,TGTGCCAGCAGGGGGACTAGCGGGAGGGAGCAGTACTTC
TRBV9,TRBJ1-3,NA,many,CASSVEGSRSSGNTIYF,TGTGCCAGCAGCGTAGAAGGCAGTAGAAGCTCTGGAAACACCATATATTTT
TRBV7-3,TRBJ2-1,TRBD2,many,CASSLSVGGLNEQFF,TGTGCCAGCAGCTTAAGTGTCGGGGGGTTGAATGAGCAGTTCTTC
TRBV27,TRBJ1-5,NA,many,CASSLDMGQPQHF,TGTGCCAGCAGTTTAGACATGGGGCAGCCCCAGCATTTT
TRBV7-3,TRBJ2-5,TRBD2,many,CASSLAGGSETQYF,TGTGCCAGCAGCTTGGCGGGGGGATCAGAGACCCAGTACTTC
TRBV5-1,TRBJ1-1,NA,many,CASSLEGVVTEAFF,TGCGCCAGCAGCTTGGAGGGGGTAGTCACTGAAGCTTTCTTT
TRBV20-1,TRBJ2-6,NA,many,CSAIAGTGANVLTF,TGCAGTGCAATTGCAGGGACTGGGGCCAACGTCCTGACTTTC